This TCR beta chain was captured in a study of shared clonotypes between healthy human individuals. On the study more broadly: Donor composition was a couple of women and a few men, aged 18 to 49.

About this clone: Its antigen is unknown. The sample contains more than one DNA sequence encoding this CDR3.

Data came from immunoSEQ multiplex PCR; TCRdb stores just in-frame clones and leaves some out. This sample carries 2,500,000 or so clones, around 92% of them seen once, and the ten largest clones take approximately 0.41%. Regarding the study as a whole: A reduction in generation probabilities was seen for non-shared clonotypes relative to those shared by all four donors.

CDR1 SGHRS and CDR2 YFSETQ come from the germline V gene. The CDR3 loop spans 14 amino acids. V was pared by 4 bases and J by 0 bases, with 10 bases between. Sequencing was done on a sample of naive CD4+ T cells from PBMCs. Subset in this sample: CD45RA+ positively selected. This sequence originates from a young man in good health. Some clones in this sample may be carry-over from other donors' samples. The chain uses TRBV5-1 and TRBJ1-1; no clear D. The CDR3, as DNA: TGCGCCAGCAGCCCCCAGGACCTGAACACTGAAGCTTTCTTT. It yields the protein CASSPQDLNTEAFF. Supplemented by reference TRBV5-1 and TRBJ1-1, the full variable domain reads KAGVTQTPRYLIKTRGQQVTLSCSPISGHRSVSWYQQTPGQGLQFLFEYFSETQRNKGNFPGRFSGRQFSNSRSEMNVSTLELGDSALYLCASSPQDLNTEAFFGQGTRLTVV.